Shown below are 9 T cell receptor beta chains from a single sample sequenced in a study of post-analysis software for immune sequencing data. Incorporated into the TCR beta cDNA libraries were unique molecular identifiers, which served to reduce PCR and sequencing biases. Each CDR3 protein gets one entry after TCRdb re-called the PCR reads with MiXCR. This sample has approximately 770,000 distinct CDR3 sequences, with 35% to 55% found just once. General study points: TRBV5-6, TRBV5-1 and TRBV20-1 were among four or five TRBV segments more frequent in patients than controls.

Antigen specificity for these receptors is unknown. The sequencing input was blood. These receptors were collected from a girl aged 5-17 years with multiple sclerosis.

This clonotype was counted only a few times. V and J are TRBV3-1 and TRBJ2-7; TRBD2 matches at 7 bases. The germline gives CDR1 LGHDT, CDR2 YNNKEL (reference sequence). V lost 11 bases to trimming and J lost 1 base; unmatched junction nucleotides: 5. The CDR3 runs 12 residues. CDR3 DNA sequence: TGTGCCTCGGCTAGCGGATCCTACGAGCAGTACTTC. It specifies CASASGSYEQYF.

The rearrangement joins TRBV29-1 to TRBJ2-7; 7 bases are shared with TRBD1. Trimming cost V 4 bases and J 6 bases; bases outside gene matches: 6. Germline values: CDR1 SQVTM, CDR2 ANQGSEA. The CDR3 is 12 amino acids. The CDR3 here is CSVGWDRREQYF. Here the CDR3 DNA reads TGCAGCGTTGGATGGGACAGACGCGAGCAGTACTTC.

This clonotype was detected a few times. The chain uses TRBV20-1 and TRBJ2-5; possibly TRBD1 for D (6 bases). The germline gives CDR1 DFQATT, CDR2 SNEGSKA (reference sequence). There are 13 residues in the CDR3. Trimming pared 4 bases from V and 11 bases from J, leaving 20 bases between. This CDR3 is CSAIPQWGLGQYF. The CDR3 DNA reads TGCAGTGCTATTCCCCAGTGGGGGCTAGGGCAGTACTTC.

Only a few counts were recorded for this clonotype. V is TRBV7-2 and J is TRBJ2-4; D is unresolved. Gene TRBJ2-5 matches the end of the DNA better, so the J call may be wrong. The CDR3 totals 11 residues. Germline V gene lookup returns CDR1 SGHTA and CDR2 FQGNSA. CDR3 bases: TGTGCCAGCAGGGCGCTGAGGACCCAGTACTTC. Translated: CASRALRTQYF.

The rearrangement uses TRBV10-3 and TRBJ1-1, with 7 bases lining up with TRBD1. CDR1 and CDR2 (germline): ENHRY, SYGVKD. V gave up 10 bases and J gave up 4 bases; unmatched junction bases: 6. This CDR3 contains 12 residues. CDR3 nucleotides: TGTGCCACTCGGGACAGTGGCACTGAAGCTTTCTTT. It is translated as CATRDSGTEAFF.

The rearrangement joins TRBV20-1 to TRBJ2-1; D is unresolved. There are 14 residues in the CDR3. The germline gives CDR1 DFQATT, CDR2 SNEGSKA (reference sequence). V lost 2 bases, J lost 5 bases, and 13 bases lay in between. CDR3 in amino acids: CSARPAHGDNEQFF. The DNA of the CDR3 is TGCAGTGCTAGACCGGCTCATGGGGACAATGAGCAGTTCTTC.

V usage is TRBV24-1 and J usage is TRBJ1-1; 9 bases agree with TRBD1. Germline V gene data show CDR1 as KGHDR and CDR2 as SFDVKD. The CDR3 is 15 amino acids. V gave up 7 bases and J gave up 4 bases; unmatched junction bases: 9. The CDR3: CATSESGQGTTEAFF. Written as DNA, the CDR3 is TGTGCCACCAGCGAATCAGGACAGGGGACCACTGAAGCTTTCTTT.

The chain recombines TRBV6-1 with TRBJ2-4, with TRBD1 matching 12 bases. With 1 base clipped from V and 2 bases from J, the junction kept 9 bases outside the gene matches. The CDR3 is made up of 19 amino acids. The germline V gene has CDR1 MNHNS and CDR2 SASEGT. For the CDR3, the DNA is TGTGCCAGCAGTGAAGTCCCCGGGACAGGGGGCTTGTCCAAAAACATTCAGTACTTC. Amino acids: CASSEVPGTGGLSKNIQYF.

This clonotype appeared a few times. This sequence joins TRBV7-9 and TRBJ2-1, with TRBD1 matching 12 bases. Losses at the gene ends were 2 bases for V and 9 bases for J; bases not matched to a gene: 5. This CDR3 contains 15 residues. Per germline, CDR1 SEHNR and CDR2 FQNEAQ (reference sequence). CDR3 sequence reads: CASSLMGQGASEQFF. In DNA, the CDR3 is TGTGCCAGCAGCTTAATGGGACAGGGGGCGAGTGAGCAGTTCTTC.